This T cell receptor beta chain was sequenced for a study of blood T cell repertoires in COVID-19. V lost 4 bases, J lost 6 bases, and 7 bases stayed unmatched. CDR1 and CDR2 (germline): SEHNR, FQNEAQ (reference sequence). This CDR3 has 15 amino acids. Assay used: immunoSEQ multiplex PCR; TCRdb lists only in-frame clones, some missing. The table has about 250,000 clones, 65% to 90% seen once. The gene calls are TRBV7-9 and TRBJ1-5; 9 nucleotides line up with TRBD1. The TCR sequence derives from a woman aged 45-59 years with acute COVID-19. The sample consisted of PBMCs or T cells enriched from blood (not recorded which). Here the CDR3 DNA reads TGTGCCAGCAGCTCCGGTGGGACAGGGCTTCAGCCCCAGCATTTT. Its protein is CASSSGGTGLQPQHF.